The clone carrying this T cell receptor (beta chain) was counted between two and nine times. Its antigen is not identified. The CDR3 contains 15 residues. The germline V gene encodes CDR1 DFQATT and CDR2 SNEGSKA (reference sequence). The V and J ends lost 1 base and 0 bases respectively, with 13 bases between them. The data stem from a study of identical twins' blood T cells. Notes on the study in general: Shared CDR3 clonotype counts tracked mainly the product of cloneset sizes.

Both ends of each TCR cDNA library bore sample-specific barcodes. As processed by the authors: Per-library CDR3 reads ranged 2.2 to 3.6 million; clonotypes, ~90,000 to ~550,000. One entry per CDR3 protein, called by TCRdb with MiXCR from the 5' RACE reads. Clone size and V and J calls follow TCRdb, not the original study. The sample has 350,000 to 400,000 distinct CDR3 sequences, 28% seen once. The receptor comes from a woman aged 18 to 55 in good health. V and J are TRBV20-1 and TRBJ2-7; no firm D call. The specimen sequenced was PBMCs. The CDR3 protein is CSARGAKMSSYEQYF. For the CDR3, the DNA is TGCAGTGCTAGAGGCGCCAAAATGAGCTCCTACGAGCAGTACTTC.